This note documents a single TCR beta chain sequence. Per germline, CDR1 SGHDN and CDR2 FVKESK. This CDR3 contains 19 residues. Trimming cost V 5 bases and J 6 bases; bases outside gene matches: 22. The entry originates in a study of shared clonotypes between healthy human individuals. Only in-frame clones appear in the TCRdb table, and some are missing; sequencing was by immunoSEQ multiplex PCR. The sample carries approximately 2,300,000 clones, about nine tenths recorded once. Caucasian adults living in Nashville, Tennessee, provided all samples. The chain has TRBV14 and TRBJ2-7; 10 bases match TRBD2. Sequencing was performed on naive CD4+ T cells from PBMCs. Subset indicated: CD45RA+ positively selected. The TCR was taken from a man younger than 30 in good health. Some clones in this sample may be carry-over from other donors' samples. This CDR3 is CASSAPGLANRRGWGEQYF. DNA for the CDR3: TGTGCCAGCAGCGCTCCGGGACTAGCGAACCGGAGGGGATGGGGCGAGCAGTACTTC.